This TCR beta chain comes out of a study of T cell repertoires in cytomegalovirus infection. The CDR3 spans 13 residues. The germline gives CDR1 MNHNS, CDR2 SASEGT. Trimming cost V 7 bases and J 2 bases, with 9 bases left between them. TCRdb analysed the reads with MiXCR anew, one entry per CDR3 protein. Of about 570,000 distinct CDR3 sequences in the sample, over 35% were seen once. About this clonotype: The antigen is undetermined.

This specimen was cultured PBMCs, taken from culture after CMV antigen stimulation. The receptor was isolated from a human donor in good health (CMV status not recorded). Some clones in this sample may be carry-over from other donors' samples. The chain joins TRBV6-1 to TRBJ1-5, with D possibly matching TRBD1 (5 bases). Here the CDR3 reads CASIGTGNQPQHF. The CDR3 DNA sequence: TGTGCCAGCATAGGGACCGGCAATCAGCCCCAGCATTTT.